Listed below are T cell receptor beta chains from one sample, sequenced in a study of EBV T-cell therapy then PD-1 blockade in nasopharyngeal carcinoma. For these receptors, no antigen is known. Some clones are missing from TCRdb's copy, which holds only in-frame ones; the method was immunoSEQ multiplex PCR. The data show under 30,000 clones, approximately 84% seen once. The specimen comprised CD8+ T cells from blood, sampled around day 60 from a patient whose treatment included autologous EBV-specific T cells and nivolumab. These receptors all come from a middle-aged man with nasopharyngeal carcinoma. Both conserved end residues are part of each CDR3. A D gene is named only where the DNA matches it firmly. Size values are once, few and many counts, or a class for expanded clones, and some rows have none.

size	D	J	V	CDR3	DNA
few	.	TRBJ2-6	TRBV6-4	CASSDISGANVLTF	TGTGCCAGCAGTGACATCTCTGGGGCCAACGTCCTGACTTTC
.	TRBD2	TRBJ2-3	TRBV28	CASSSGGTDTQYF	TGTGCCAGCTCTAGCGGGGGCACAGATACGCAGTATTTT
.	.	TRBJ2-7	TRBV4-3	CASSQGASGGFEQYF	TGCGCCAGCAGCCAAGGAGCATCAGGGGGGTTCGAGCAGTACTTC
.	.	TRBJ2-7	TRBV6-2/TRBV6-3	CASSYQLAAEQYF	TGTGCCAGCAGTTATCAACTTGCTGCCGAGCAGTACTTC
.	TRBD1	TRBJ2-3	TRBV6-4	CASSRQGTDTQYF	TGTGCCAGCAGCCGACAGGGAACAGATACGCAGTATTTT
.	.	TRBJ1-2	TRBV7-9	CASSLILTGWWDYGYTF	TGTGCCAGCAGCCTCATCCTTACCGGTTGGTGGGACTATGGCTACACCTTC
.	.	TRBJ2-4	TRBV18	CASSLRTALAKNIQYF	TGTGCCAGCTCACTACGGACAGCCCTAGCCAAAAACATTCAGTACTTC
.	.	TRBJ1-1	TRBV7-3	CASSPLRGGENAEAFF	TGTGCCAGCAGCCCCCTCAGAGGCGGGGAGAACGCTGAAGCTTTCTTT
.	.	TRBJ2-7	TRBV11-3	CASSARQSSYEQYF	TGTGCCAGCAGCGCCCGACAGAGCTCCTACGAGCAGTACTTC
.	TRBD1	TRBJ1-2	TRBV4-3	CASSQDTGGNYGYTF	TGCGCCAGCAGCCAAGATACAGGGGGCAACTATGGCTACACCTTC
.	.	TRBJ1-6	TRBV9	CASSAPGPVTF	TGTGCCAGCAGCGCGCCGGGACCGGTAACTTTT
.	TRBD1	TRBJ1-4	TRBV28	CASTITGANEKLFF	TGTGCCAGCACAATTACAGGGGCGAATGAAAAACTGTTTTTT
.	TRBD1	TRBJ2-5	TRBV28	CASREDRVYGGTQYF	TGTGCCAGCAGGGAGGACAGGGTTTACGGAGGGACCCAGTACTTC
.	TRBD1	TRBJ2-7	TRBV5-4	CASSAPGQGSYEQYF	TGTGCCAGCAGCGCTCCGGGACAGGGATCGTACGAGCAGTACTTC
once	.	TRBJ2-1	TRBV4-1	CASSQDRVYNEQFF	TGCGCCAGCAGCCAAGATAGAGTATACAATGAGCAGTTCTTC
.	.	TRBJ1-1	TRBV6-1	CASSEVWGSNTEAFF	TGTGCCAGCAGTGAAGTATGGGGATCCAACACTGAAGCTTTCTTT
few	.	TRBJ2-2	TRBV6-4	CASSVGGTGELFF	TGTGCCAGCAGTGTAGGCGGCACCGGGGAGCTGTTTTTT
.	.	TRBJ1-2	TRBV27	CASSLGSRPHGGYTF	TGTGCCAGCAGTTTAGGTTCCAGGCCGCACGGTGGCTACACCTTC
.	.	TRBJ2-1	TRBV6-2/TRBV6-3	CASSSRDRPYNEQFF	TGTGCCAGCAGCTCCCGGGACCGACCTTACAATGAGCAGTTCTTC
few	.	TRBJ2-5	TRBV2	CARRAGRETQYF	TGTGCCAGGAGGGCAGGGCGCGAGACCCAGTACTTC
.	TRBD1	TRBJ1-2	TRBV5-8	CASSPTPGQGSYGYTF	TGTGCCAGCAGCCCTACACCGGGACAGGGGAGCTATGGCTACACCTTC
once	.	TRBJ1-1	TRBV4-3	CASSQDGGLDTEAFF	TGCGCCAGCAGCCAAGACGGGGGGCTGGACACTGAAGCTTTCTTT
.	.	TRBJ2-5	TRBV10-3	CAISESLGQETQYF	TGTGCCATCAGTGAGTCTTTAGGTCAAGAGACCCAGTACTTC
.	.	TRBJ2-2	TRBV7-9	CASSLEVTPGTGELFF	TGTGCCAGCAGCTTAGAAGTCACCCCTGGCACCGGGGAGCTGTTTTTT
.	TRBD1	TRBJ2-3	TRBV7-8	CASSSGEDRGDTDTQYF	TGTGCCAGCAGCTCCGGAGAGGACAGGGGTGACACAGATACGCAGTATTTT
once	.	TRBJ1-4	TRBV27	CASSLGGTKRKLFF	TGTGCCAGCAGTTTAGGCGGGACTAAGCGAAAACTGTTTTTT
.	TRBD1	TRBJ2-7	TRBV7-7	CASSFRTGPPYEQYF	TGTGCCAGCAGCTTCCGGACAGGGCCCCCCTACGAGCAGTACTTC
.	.	TRBJ2-2	TRBV6-4	CASSDSISKPGELFF	TGTGCCAGCAGTGACTCGATTAGCAAACCCGGGGAGCTGTTTTTT
.	TRBD2	TRBJ2-7	TRBV9	CASSVGGESYEQYF	TGTGCCAGCAGCGTCGGGGGGGAGTCCTACGAGCAGTACTTC
.	.	TRBJ2-5	TRBV9	CASSVGRTDQETQYF	TGTGCCAGCAGCGTAGGGAGAACAGACCAAGAGACCCAGTACTTC
.	.	TRBJ1-4	TRBV4-3	CASSQVFGGKLFF	TGCGCCAGCAGCCAAGTGTTCGGGGGGAAACTGTTTTTT
.	.	TRBJ1-2	TRBV29-1	CSASARDYGYTF	TGCAGCGCCTCCGCCAGGGACTATGGCTACACCTTC
.	TRBD1	TRBJ1-3	TRBV2	CASTNTGAGNTIYF	TGTGCCAGCACCAACACAGGGGCTGGAAACACCATATATTTT
.	.	TRBJ2-3	TRBV5-1	CASSLAGDRTSTDTQYF	TGCGCCAGCAGCTTGGCCGGAGACAGAACTAGCACAGATACGCAGTATTTT
.	TRBD2	TRBJ2-3	TRBV4-1	CASSHRLAGALFTDTQYF	TGCGCCAGCAGCCATCGACTAGCGGGGGCCCTTTTCACAGATACGCAGTATTTT
.	TRBD1	TRBJ2-7	TRBV7-9	CASSTPTGSNEQYF	TGTGCCAGCAGCACCCCGACAGGGAGCAACGAGCAGTACTTC
.	.	TRBJ1-5	TRBV28	CASSLGIDSNQPQHF	TGTGCCAGCAGTTTGGGGATAGATAGCAATCAGCCCCAGCATTTT
.	.	TRBJ1-1	TRBV6-2/TRBV6-3	CASSYQTDGVDSTEAFF	TGTGCCAGCAGTTACCAAACCGATGGGGTGGATAGCACTGAAGCTTTCTTT
.	.	TRBJ1-4	TRBV1	CTSSQDCDRGLEKLFF	TGCACCAGCAGCCAGGATTGTGACAGGGGGCTTGAAAAACTGTTTTTT
.	.	TRBJ2-3	TRBV6-2/TRBV6-3	CASSLREPTDTQYF	TGTGCCAGCAGCCTCCGCGAGCCCACAGATACGCAGTATTTT
.	.	TRBJ2-5	TRBV19	CASSTEDGYGGETQYF	TGTGCCAGTAGTACCGAGGATGGGTACGGAGGCGAGACCCAGTACTTC
.	.	TRBJ1-1	TRBV11-3	CASSLDTRQNTEAFF	TGTGCCAGCAGCTTAGATACGAGGCAGAACACTGAAGCTTTCTTT
few	TRBD2	TRBJ2-1	TRBV6-4	CASSVSSGGARDEQFF	TGTGCCAGCAGTGTATCGAGCGGGGGGGCTCGGGATGAGCAGTTCTTC
.	TRBD1	TRBJ2-7	TRBV14	CASSRDRGDEQYF	TGTGCCAGCAGTCGGGACAGGGGAGACGAGCAGTACTTC
.	.	TRBJ2-6	TRBV29-1	CSVVETGANVLTF	TGCAGCGTTGTAGAAACTGGGGCCAACGTCCTGACTTTC
.	.	TRBJ1-1	TRBV7-9	CASRLPGPNTEAFF	TGTGCCAGCAGACTTCCGGGACCGAACACTGAAGCTTTCTTT
.	.	TRBJ2-6	TRBV4-3	CASSQEAGSGANVLTF	TGCGCCAGCAGCCAAGAAGCAGGCTCTGGGGCCAACGTCCTGACTTTC
.	TRBD1	TRBJ1-5	TRBV7-9	CASSAMTGEDNQPQHF	TGTGCCAGCAGCGCGATGACAGGGGAAGACAATCAGCCCCAGCATTTT
.	.	TRBJ1-3	TRBV7-9	CASSGFGNTIYF	TGTGCCAGCAGCGGGTTCGGAAACACCATATATTTT
.	TRBD1	TRBJ1-2	TRBV7-9	CASSPDRAGYGYTF	TGTGCCAGCAGCCCGGACAGGGCGGGCTATGGCTACACCTTC
.	TRBD1	TRBJ1-2	TRBV6-5	CASSYSGQGVGYTF	TGTGCCAGCAGTTACTCTGGACAGGGAGTGGGCTACACCTTC
.	.	TRBJ1-6	TRBV14	CASSQGGLPANF	TGTGCCAGCAGCCAAGGGGGCCTCCCTGCAAACTTT
.	.	TRBJ1-5	TRBV3-1/TRBV3-2	CASSQALNQPQHF	TGTGCCAGCAGCCAAGCCCTTAATCAGCCCCAGCATTTT
once	TRBD2	TRBJ2-3	TRBV9	CASSIPSGGAMDTQYF	TGTGCCAGCAGCATTCCTAGCGGGGGGGCCATGGATACGCAGTATTTT
.	.	TRBJ2-7	TRBV6-5	CASSYSAQMEQYF	TGTGCCAGCAGTTACTCCGCTCAAATGGAGCAGTACTTC
medium-sized	.	TRBJ1-1	TRBV7-9	CASSSLSGGWNTEAFF	TGTGCCAGCAGCAGTCTTTCTGGGGGGTGGAACACTGAAGCTTTCTTT
once	.	TRBJ1-2	TRBV2	CALAGGGYGYTF	TGTGCCCTAGCGGGGGGCGGCTATGGCTACACCTTC
.	.	TRBJ2-1	TRBV7-9	CASSLHGLYNEQFF	TGTGCCAGCAGCCTCCATGGTCTCTACAATGAGCAGTTCTTC
.	.	TRBJ2-2	TRBV9	CASSPQPDGQDTGELFF	TGTGCCAGCAGCCCCCAGCCTGACGGCCAGGACACCGGGGAGCTGTTTTTT
.	.	TRBJ1-2	TRBV12-3/TRBV12-4	CASRPGGGDGYTF	TGTGCCAGCAGGCCGGGGGGGGGCGATGGCTACACCTTC